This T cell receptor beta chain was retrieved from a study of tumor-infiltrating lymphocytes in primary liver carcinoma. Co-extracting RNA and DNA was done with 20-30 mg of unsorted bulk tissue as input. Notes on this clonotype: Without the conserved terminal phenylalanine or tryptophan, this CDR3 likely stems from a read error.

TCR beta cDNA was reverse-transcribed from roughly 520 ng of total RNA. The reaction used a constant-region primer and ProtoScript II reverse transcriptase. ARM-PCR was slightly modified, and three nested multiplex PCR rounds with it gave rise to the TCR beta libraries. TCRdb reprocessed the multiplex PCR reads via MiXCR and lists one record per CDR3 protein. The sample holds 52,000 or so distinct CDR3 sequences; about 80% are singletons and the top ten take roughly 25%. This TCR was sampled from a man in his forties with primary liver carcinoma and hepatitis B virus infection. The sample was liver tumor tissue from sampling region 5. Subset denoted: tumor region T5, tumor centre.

Written as DNA, the CDR3 is TGTGCCAGCAGTATTAAAGACGAGCAGTACTCC. It encodes CASSIKDEQYS. The chain carries TRBV6-6 and TRBJ2-7; D call uncertain. Germline assignment: CDR1 MNHNY and CDR2 SVGAGI (reference sequence). Trimming left V 5 bases short and J 5 bases short, with 7 bases between. This CDR3 comprises 11 residues.